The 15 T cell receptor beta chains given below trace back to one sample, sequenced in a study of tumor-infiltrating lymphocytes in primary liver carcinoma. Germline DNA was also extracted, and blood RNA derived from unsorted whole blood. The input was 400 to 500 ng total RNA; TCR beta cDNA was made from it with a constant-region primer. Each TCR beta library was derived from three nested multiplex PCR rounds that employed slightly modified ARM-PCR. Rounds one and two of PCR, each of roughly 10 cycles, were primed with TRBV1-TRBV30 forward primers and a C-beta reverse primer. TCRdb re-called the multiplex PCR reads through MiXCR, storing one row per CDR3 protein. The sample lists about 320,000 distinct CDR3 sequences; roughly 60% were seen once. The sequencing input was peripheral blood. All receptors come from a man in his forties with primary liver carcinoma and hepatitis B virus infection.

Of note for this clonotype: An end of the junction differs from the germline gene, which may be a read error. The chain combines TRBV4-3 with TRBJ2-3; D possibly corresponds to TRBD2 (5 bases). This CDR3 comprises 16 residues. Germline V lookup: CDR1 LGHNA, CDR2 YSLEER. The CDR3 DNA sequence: TGCGCCAACAGCCAAGATCGGGTGGGCGGAGGAGATACGCAGTATTTC. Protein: CANSQDRVGGGDTQYF.

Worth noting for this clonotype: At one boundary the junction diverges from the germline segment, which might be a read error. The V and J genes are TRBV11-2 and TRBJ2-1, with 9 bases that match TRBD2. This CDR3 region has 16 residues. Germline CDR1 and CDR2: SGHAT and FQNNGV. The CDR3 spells CASSLDRASGNNERFF. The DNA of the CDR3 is TGTGCCAGCAGCTTAGATCGGGCTAGCGGGAATAATGAGCGGTTCTTC.

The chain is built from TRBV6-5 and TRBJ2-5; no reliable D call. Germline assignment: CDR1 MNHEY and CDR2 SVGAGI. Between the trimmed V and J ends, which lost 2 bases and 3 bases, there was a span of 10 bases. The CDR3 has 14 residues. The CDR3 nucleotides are TGTGCCAGCAGTTACCGTAGTACGAAAGAGACCCAGTACTTC. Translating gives CASSYRSTKETQYF.

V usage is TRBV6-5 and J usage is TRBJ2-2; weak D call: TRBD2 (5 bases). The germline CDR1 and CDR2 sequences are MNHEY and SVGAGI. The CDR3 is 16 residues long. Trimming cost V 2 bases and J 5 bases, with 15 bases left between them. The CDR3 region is CASSYLTSGATGELFF. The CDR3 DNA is TGTGCCAGCAGTTACCTCACGAGCGGAGCTACCGGGGAGCTGTTTTTT.

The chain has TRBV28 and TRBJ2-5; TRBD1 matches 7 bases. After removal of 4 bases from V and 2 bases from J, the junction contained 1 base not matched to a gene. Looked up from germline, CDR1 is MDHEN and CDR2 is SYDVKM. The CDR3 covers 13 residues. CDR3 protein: CASSSQGQETQYF. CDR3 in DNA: TGTGCCAGCAGTTCACAGGGGCAAGAGACCCAGTACTTC.

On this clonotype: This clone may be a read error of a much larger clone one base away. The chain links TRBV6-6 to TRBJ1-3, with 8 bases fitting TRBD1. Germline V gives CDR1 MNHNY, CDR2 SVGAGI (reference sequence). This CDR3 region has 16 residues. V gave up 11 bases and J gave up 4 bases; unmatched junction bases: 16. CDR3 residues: CAGGPGTGGLGNTIYF. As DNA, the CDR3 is TGTGCCGGCGGGCCGGGCACAGGGGGGTTGGGAAACACCATATATTTT.

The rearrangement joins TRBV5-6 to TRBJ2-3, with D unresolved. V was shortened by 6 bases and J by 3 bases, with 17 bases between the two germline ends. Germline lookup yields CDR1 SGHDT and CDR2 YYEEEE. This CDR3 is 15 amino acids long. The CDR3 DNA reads TGTGCCAGCACGACTCGAAGGGCGAGGACAGATACGCAGTATTTT. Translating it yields CASTTRRARTDTQYF.

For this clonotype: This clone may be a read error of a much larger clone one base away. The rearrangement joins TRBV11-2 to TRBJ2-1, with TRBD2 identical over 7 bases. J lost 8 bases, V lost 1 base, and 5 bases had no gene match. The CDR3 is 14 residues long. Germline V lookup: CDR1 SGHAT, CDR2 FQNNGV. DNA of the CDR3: TGTGCCAGCAGCTTAGGTGTGACTAGCTATGAGCAGTTCTTC. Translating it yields CASSLGVTSYEQFF.

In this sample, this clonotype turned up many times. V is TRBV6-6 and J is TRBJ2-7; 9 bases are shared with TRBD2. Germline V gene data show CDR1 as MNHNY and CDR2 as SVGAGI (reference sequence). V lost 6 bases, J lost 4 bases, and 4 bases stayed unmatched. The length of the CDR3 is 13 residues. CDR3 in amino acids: CASRPSGGYEQYF. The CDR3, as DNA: TGTGCCAGCAGGCCAAGCGGGGGGTACGAGCAGTACTTC.

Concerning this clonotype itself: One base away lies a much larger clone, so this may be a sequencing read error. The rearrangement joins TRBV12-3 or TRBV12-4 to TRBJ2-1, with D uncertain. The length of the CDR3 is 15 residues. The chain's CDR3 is CASSLGRRLYSEQFF. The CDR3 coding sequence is TGTGCCAGCAGTTTAGGGCGTCGGCTCTACAGTGAGCAGTTCTTC.

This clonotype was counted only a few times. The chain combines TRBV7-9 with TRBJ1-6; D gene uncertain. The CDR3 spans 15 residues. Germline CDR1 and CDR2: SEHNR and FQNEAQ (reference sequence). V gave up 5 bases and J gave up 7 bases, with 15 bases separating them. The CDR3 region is CASSTTLGGNSPLHF. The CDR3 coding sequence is TGTGCCAGCAGCACCACTTTAGGAGGCAATTCACCCCTCCACTTT.

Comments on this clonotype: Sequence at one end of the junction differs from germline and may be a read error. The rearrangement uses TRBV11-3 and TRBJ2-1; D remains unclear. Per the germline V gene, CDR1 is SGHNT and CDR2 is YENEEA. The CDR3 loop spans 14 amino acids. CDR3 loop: CASSLFPNYNEQFF. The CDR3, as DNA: TGTGCCAGCAGCTTATTTCCGAACTACAACGAGCAGTTCTTC.

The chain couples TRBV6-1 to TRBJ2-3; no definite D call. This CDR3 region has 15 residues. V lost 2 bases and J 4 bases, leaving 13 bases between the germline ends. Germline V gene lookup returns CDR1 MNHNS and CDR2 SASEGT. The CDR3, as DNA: TGTGCCAGCAGTGAAAGAGCGAGAGACTCAGATACGCAGTATTTT. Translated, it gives CASSERARDSDTQYF.

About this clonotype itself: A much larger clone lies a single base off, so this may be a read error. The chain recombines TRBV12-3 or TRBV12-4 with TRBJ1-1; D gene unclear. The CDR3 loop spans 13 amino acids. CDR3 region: CASTQQMNTEVFF. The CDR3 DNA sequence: TGTGCCAGCACCCAGCAAATGAACACTGAAGTTTTCTTT.

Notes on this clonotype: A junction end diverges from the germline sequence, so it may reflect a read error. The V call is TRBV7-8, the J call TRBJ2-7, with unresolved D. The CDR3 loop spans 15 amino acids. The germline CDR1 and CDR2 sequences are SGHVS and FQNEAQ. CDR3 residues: CANSFLAVTTYVQYF. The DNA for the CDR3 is TGTGCCAACAGCTTTTTAGCCGTGACCACCTACGTGCAGTACTTC.